Each of the 24 T cell receptor beta chains below was sequenced from the same sample in a study of blood T cell repertoires in COVID-19. Profiled with immunoSEQ multiplex PCR; TCRdb holds only in-frame clones, not every one. The sample shows under 300,000 clones, 86% of them seen only once. Material for sequencing was peripheral blood. The source of these receptors is a woman in her seventies with COVID-19, enrolled during active disease.

CDR3: CASSLDLKGNTIYF. The CDR3 DNA sequence: TGTGCCAGCAGCTTGGACCTAAAAGGAAACACCATATATTTT. The J gene is TRBJ1-3, the V gene TRBV5-5; D ambiguous. The CDR3 is made up of 14 amino acids. The germline V and J ends were trimmed by 0 bases and 4 bases, with 8 bases remaining between them. The V gene's germline CDR1 is SGHKS and CDR2 YYEKEE (reference sequence).

This sequence joins TRBV3-1 (or the pseudogene TRBV3-2) and TRBJ2-7; TRBD1 aligns across 8 bases. This CDR3 has 14 amino acids. In germline, CDR1 is LGHDT, CDR2 YNNKEL (reference sequence). With 0 bases clipped from V and 6 bases from J, the junction kept 4 bases outside the gene matches. The CDR3 here is CASSQDSGGGEQYF. Here the CDR3 DNA reads TGTGCCAGCAGCCAAGATTCAGGGGGCGGCGAGCAGTACTTC.

The chain couples TRBV18 to TRBJ2-2; D remains ambiguous. The germline CDR1 and CDR2 sequences are KGHSH and LQKENI. The length of the CDR3 is 14 residues. V lost 6 bases, J lost 6 bases, and 14 bases lay in between. The CDR3 loop reads CASSPGLAAGELFF. The CDR3 nucleotides read TGTGCCAGCTCTCCTGGCTTAGCCGCCGGGGAGCTGTTTTTT.

The J gene is TRBJ2-2, the V gene TRBV6-2 or TRBV6-3; 11 positions match TRBD2. Trimming at V came to 4 bases and at J to 5 bases, leaving 12 bases not matched to a gene. The CDR3 consists of 18 residues. The germline V gene encodes CDR1 MNHEY and CDR2 SVGEGT. The CDR3 region has the DNA TGTGCCAGCAGTTTCACATTAGCGGGGGGGCCCCGGACCGGGGAGCTGTTTTTT. This codes for CASSFTLAGGPRTGELFF.

This clone was picked up one time. This chain links TRBV30 with TRBJ1-2; possible D gene TRBD1, 5 bases. Deletions cut 2 bases from V and 2 bases from J, with 6 bases between. The CDR3 is 12 residues long. From germline, CDR1 is GTSNPN and CDR2 SVGIG (reference sequence). CDR3: CAWSRQNYGYTF. For the CDR3, the DNA is TGTGCCTGGAGTCGACAGAACTATGGCTACACCTTC.

The chain is built from TRBV19 and TRBJ2-1; TRBD2 matches at 7 bases. Trimming took 3 bases from V and 2 from J; bases not matched to a gene: 7. In germline, CDR1 is LNHDA, CDR2 SQIVND (reference sequence). This CDR3 spans 16 amino acids. This CDR3 reads CASSIRRGGAYNEQFF. CDR3 nucleotide sequence: TGTGCCAGTAGTATTCGCCGCGGGGGAGCCTACAATGAGCAGTTCTTC. The variable domain in full, with the rest retrieved from reference TRBV19 and TRBJ2-1, is DGGITQSPKYLFRKEGQNVTLSCEQNLNHDAMYWYRQDPGQGLRLIYYSQIVNDFQKGDIAEGYSVSREKKESFPLTVTSAQKNPTAFYLCASSIRRGGAYNEQFFGPGTRLTVL.

The V gene is TRBV9, the J gene TRBJ2-3; 14 positions match TRBD2. Germline loops: CDR1 SGDLS, CDR2 YYNGEE. The CDR3 runs to 18 residues. After removal of 3 bases from V and 4 bases from J, the junction contained 10 bases not matched to a gene. This CDR3 reads CASSDRGTSGGRSDTQYF. In nucleotides, the CDR3 is TGTGCCAGCAGCGATAGGGGGACTAGCGGGGGAAGGTCAGATACGCAGTATTTT.

The chain has TRBV23-1 and TRBJ1-5; TRBD1 matches 9 bases. TRBV23-1 counts as an open reading frame of uncertain function. This CDR3 spans 17 amino acids. V lost 0 bases to trimming and J lost 4 bases; unmatched junction nucleotides: 7. CDR3: CASSQSGRDRENQPQHF. DNA of the CDR3: TGCGCCAGCAGTCAATCGGGTAGGGACAGGGAAAATCAGCCCCAGCATTTT.

Only a few counts were recorded for this clone. J is TRBJ2-2 and V is TRBV27; D ambiguous. The germline gives CDR1 MNHEY, CDR2 SMNVEV (reference sequence). The CDR3 has 14 amino acids. The V end was cut by 3 bases, the J end by 3 bases, with 8 bases between. CDR3 residues: CASSFSGDTGELFF. The CDR3 DNA reads TGTGCCAGCAGTTTTAGTGGTGACACCGGGGAGCTGTTTTTT.

The chain has TRBV10-3 and TRBJ2-1, with D perhaps TRBD1 (5 bases). The germline V gene has CDR1 ENHRY and CDR2 SYGVKD. Trimming removed 10 bases from V and 0 bases from J, with 16 bases in between. The CDR3 sequence is 15 residues long. The CDR3, as DNA: TGTGCCACCTCCCCAGGGCGCAGCTCCTACAATGAGCAGTTCTTC. It specifies CATSPGRSSYNEQFF.

The chain uses TRBV19 and TRBJ1-2; the D gene is possibly TRBD1 (5 bases). Germline values: CDR1 LNHDA, CDR2 SQIVND (reference sequence). The CDR3 consists of 11 residues. V was cut by 8 bases and J by 5 bases, with 9 bases left in between. The CDR3 nucleotides are TGTGCCAGTTTCCGGGGGTATGGCTACACCTTC. It is translated as CASFRGYGYTF.

The chain recombines TRBV7-2 with TRBJ2-2, with 8 bases matching TRBD2. CDR1 is SGHTA and CDR2 is FQGNSA in the germline V gene. Germline trimming cut 0 bases from V and 1 base from J; bases unmatched to any gene: 1. The length of the CDR3 is 16 residues. Here the CDR3 DNA reads TGTGCCAGCAGCTTAGCGGCGGGGGGGAACACCGGGGAGCTGTTTTTT. Translated, it gives CASSLAAGGNTGELFF.

The chain recombines TRBV7-9 with TRBJ2-2; 11 positions agree with TRBD1. Germline V gives CDR1 SEHNR, CDR2 FQNEAQ (reference sequence). The V gene end was trimmed by 5 bases and the J gene end by 5 bases; junction bases not matched to a gene: 4. This CDR3 has 15 amino acids. The CDR3 DNA sequence: TGTGCCAGCAGCAAGGACAGGGGGCAGACCGGGGAGCTGTTTTTT. This encodes CASSKDRGQTGELFF.

The chain is built from TRBV18 and TRBJ1-3, with D possibly being TRBD1 (5 bases). V dropped 0 bases and J dropped 4 bases, with 7 bases sitting between them. The germline V gene encodes CDR1 KGHSH and CDR2 LQKENI. The CDR3 covers 14 residues. CDR3 sequence reads: CASSPPDRGNTIYF. The CDR3 coding sequence is TGTGCCAGCTCACCACCAGACAGAGGAAACACCATATATTTT. Full variable domain (rest looked up from reference TRBV18 and TRBJ1-3): NAGVMQNPRHLVRRRGQEARLRCSPMKGHSHVYWYRQLPEEGLKFMVYLQKENIIDESGMPKERFSAEFPKEGPSILRIQQVVRGDSAAYFCASSPPDRGNTIYFGEGSWLTVV.

The chain links TRBV7-9 to TRBJ2-1; TRBD1 matches 8 bases. This CDR3 spans 15 amino acids. The trim removed 5 bases at V and 7 bases at J, leaving 10 bases unmatched. The germline V gene has CDR1 SEHNR and CDR2 FQNEAQ (reference sequence). CDR3 residues: CASSPRTGFMNEQFF. The CDR3 DNA sequence: TGTGCCAGCAGCCCCCGGACAGGGTTCATGAATGAGCAGTTCTTC.

CDR3: CASSDWTGTYEQYF. The CDR3 coding sequence is TGTGCCAGCAGTGATTGGACAGGGACCTACGAGCAGTACTTC. This chain links TRBV6-1 with TRBJ2-7; TRBD1 matches 8 bases. The CDR3 spans 14 residues. The germline gives CDR1 MNHNS, CDR2 SASEGT. J was trimmed by 2 bases and V by 3 bases; bases with no gene match: 3.

This chain joins TRBV24-1 and TRBJ1-5; TRBD1 is a possible D gene (5 bases). Deletions cut 11 bases from V and 6 bases from J, with 19 bases between. The CDR3 has 14 residues. Per germline, CDR1 KGHDR and CDR2 SFDVKD. CDR3 DNA: TGTGCCATCTGTATATTGGGGCCGGGTCAGCCCCAGCATTTT. Translating it yields CAICILGPGQPQHF.

This clone has only a few counts. The J gene is TRBJ2-2, the V gene TRBV3-1 (or the pseudogene TRBV3-2), with 10 bases identical to TRBD1. The length of the CDR3 is 16 residues. After removal of 4 bases from V and 1 base from J, the junction contained 3 bases not matched to a gene. Germline lookup yields CDR1 LGHDT and CDR2 YNNKEL (reference sequence). As DNA, the CDR3 is TGTGCCAGCAGCCCCCGGACAGGGGGGAACACCGGGGAGCTGTTTTTT. It is translated as CASSPRTGGNTGELFF.

The chain couples TRBV24-1 to TRBJ2-3, with TRBD2 matching 7 bases. J gave up 1 base and V 0 bases, and 3 bases lay outside the gene matches. The germline V gene encodes CDR1 KGHDR and CDR2 SFDVKD. The CDR3 is 16 amino acids. The CDR3 DNA follows: TGTGCCACCAGTGATTTGGTCGGACTAGGCACAGATACGCAGTATTTT. The encoded protein is CATSDLVGLGTDTQYF.

This clone has just one count. The chain employs TRBV3-1 (or the pseudogene TRBV3-2) and TRBJ1-1, with D uncertain. The V and J ends lost 2 bases and 6 bases respectively, with 7 bases between them. The CDR3 consists of 12 residues. The germline V gene encodes CDR1 LGHDT and CDR2 YNNKEL (reference sequence). The CDR3 sequence: CASSQLGSEAFF. The CDR3 DNA follows: TGTGCCAGCAGCCAACTTGGCTCTGAAGCTTTCTTT.

The chain uses TRBV20-1 and TRBJ1-3; D possibly corresponds to TRBD1 (5 bases). V was trimmed by 3 bases and J by 1 base, leaving 13 bases between them. Germline V gene sequence: CDR1 DFQATT, CDR2 SNEGSKA (reference sequence). The CDR3 consists of 15 residues. The CDR3 nucleotides are TGCAGTGCTAGTAGGCAGGGAAGGTCTGGAAACACCATATATTTT. Translating gives CSASRQGRSGNTIYF.

The DNA of the CDR3 is TGCGCCAGCAGCCAAGGGGACAGGGGCGGTCATACGCAGTATTTT. Translation: CASSQGDRGGHTQYF. This chain connects TRBV4-1 to TRBJ2-3; 10 nucleotides match TRBD1. With V trimmed by 1 base and J by 7 bases, 5 bases remained unmatched. Germline V CDR1 and CDR2: MGHRA, YSYEKL. The CDR3 has 15 residues.

The chain carries TRBV4-1 and TRBJ1-6, with a tentative D call TRBD1 (6 bases). Trimming cost V 0 bases and J 7 bases, with 10 bases left between them. The CDR3 spans 15 residues. CDR1 and CDR2 from the germline V gene are MGHRA and YSYEKL. CDR3 amino acids: CASSQEYRENSPLHF. In DNA form, the CDR3 reads TGCGCCAGCAGCCAAGAGTACAGGGAGAATTCACCCCTCCACTTT.

J is TRBJ2-2 and V is TRBV7-2; 8 bases line up with TRBD2. The junction had 4 bases not matched to a gene; V was cut back by 3 bases and J by 1 base. This CDR3 comprises 16 residues. Germline assignment: CDR1 SGHTA and CDR2 FQGNSA. CDR3 protein: CASSFRGGMNTGELFF. The DNA of the CDR3 is TGTGCCAGCAGCTTCCGGGGGGGCATGAACACCGGGGAGCTGTTTTTT.